One and the same sample provided the 20 T cell receptor beta chains below, sequenced in a study of beta chain features in type 1 diabetes. Notes on the study in general: Moderate but significant shortening of TCRB CDR3s was recorded in all four CD4+ subsets from Type 1 diabetes patients.

The investigators reverse transcribed all of the isolated RNA, so they sequenced expressed TCRB transcripts. Assay: immunoSEQ multiplex PCR; the TCRdb copy retains only in-frame clones and omits some. The sample consists of approximately 130,000 clones, around a sixth of them appearing once. No cognate antigen is known for these TCRs. Sequences were obtained from central memory CD4+ T cells from blood. The origin of the receptors is a man aged 18 to 30 with type 1 diabetes.

This clone occurred a few times. J is TRBJ2-3 and V is TRBV7-2; 8 bases agree with TRBD1. The CDR3 runs to 14 residues. The germline V gene has CDR1 SGHTA and CDR2 FQGNSA. After removal of 4 bases from V and 4 bases from J, the junction contained 4 bases not matched to a gene. The CDR3 is CASSSGQGADTQYF. The CDR3 region has the DNA TGTGCCAGCAGCTCCGGACAGGGTGCAGATACGCAGTATTTT.

The table lists this clone with a few counts. The chain employs TRBV7-9 and TRBJ2-7; no clear D. The CDR3 runs to 13 residues. The V end lost 4 bases, the J end lost 4 bases, and 11 bases lay between the germline ends. Looked up from germline, CDR1 is SEHNR and CDR2 is FQNEAQ (reference sequence). CDR3 protein: CASSSSPGYEQYF. The DNA of the CDR3 is TGTGCCAGCAGCTCCAGCCCTGGGTACGAGCAGTACTTC.

In this sample, this clone turned up a few times. The chain carries TRBV27 and TRBJ1-4, with unresolved D. This CDR3 is 15 amino acids long. V was shortened by 6 bases and J by 7 bases, with 18 bases between the two germline ends. Germline V gives CDR1 MNHEY, CDR2 SMNVEV (reference sequence). CDR3 in amino acids: CASRKVAREGEKLFF. The CDR3 DNA reads TGTGCCAGCAGAAAAGTAGCCAGAGAGGGTGAAAAACTGTTTTTT.

This clone was counted only a few times. The chain is built from TRBV11-1 and TRBJ1-1, with D perhaps TRBD1 (5 bases). There are 14 residues in the CDR3. The ends were cut back, 4 bases at V and 6 bases at J, with 15 bases in the middle. Germline CDR1 and CDR2: SGHAT and FQDESV (reference sequence). CDR3 sequence: CASSSRGGGPEAFF. CDR3 sequence (DNA): TGTGCCAGCAGCTCCCGGGGGGGAGGCCCTGAAGCTTTCTTT.

This chain links TRBV19 with TRBJ2-7; 8 bases are shared with TRBD1. Germline values: CDR1 LNHDA, CDR2 SQIVND (reference sequence). The CDR3 is 11 residues long. V lost 8 bases, J lost 7 bases, and 4 bases stayed unmatched. CDR3 amino acids: CASRTGSEQYF. Written as DNA, the CDR3 is TGTGCCAGTCGGACAGGGAGTGAGCAGTACTTC. Using reference TRBV19 and TRBJ2-7 for the parts outside the CDR3, the full variable domain is DGGITQSPKYLFRKEGQNVTLSCEQNLNHDAMYWYRQDPGQGLRLIYYSQIVNDFQKGDIAEGYSVSREKKESFPLTVTSAQKNPTAFYLCASRTGSEQYFGPGTRLTVT.

V is TRBV5-1 and J is TRBJ2-7, with 11 bases lining up with TRBD2. The CDR3 loop spans 18 amino acids. V gave up 1 base and J gave up 1 base; unmatched junction bases: 10. Germline assignment: CDR1 SGHRS and CDR2 YFSETQ. CDR3 nucleotide sequence: TGCGCCAGCAGCTTGTCGGGACTAGCGGTCCAGGGATCCTACGAGCAGTACTTC. Protein product: CASSLSGLAVQGSYEQYF.

There are a few counts of this clone. The rearrangement links TRBV2 to TRBJ2-5; D is uncertain. This CDR3 contains 14 residues. Looked up from germline, CDR1 is SNHLY and CDR2 is FYNNEI. Deletions cut 6 bases from V and 5 bases from J, with 16 bases between. CDR3 sequence reads: CASRGIQLIETQYF. The CDR3 nucleotides read TGTGCCAGCAGGGGGATTCAGCTGATCGAGACCCAGTACTTC.

V and J are TRBV2 and TRBJ2-3; possibly TRBD2 for D (5 bases). The CDR3 is made up of 11 amino acids. Looked up from germline, CDR1 is SNHLY and CDR2 is FYNNEI. Trimming took 6 bases from V and 9 from J, leaving 10 bases between them. This chain's CDR3 is CASRLLETQYF. The CDR3, as DNA: TGTGCCAGCAGACTACTAGAAACGCAGTATTTT. The full variable domain, with the rest looked up from reference TRBV2 and TRBJ2-3, is EPEVTQTPSHQVTQMGQEVILRCVPISNHLYFYWYRQILGQKVEFLVSFYNNEISEKSEIFDDQFSVERPDGSNFTLKIRSTKLEDSAMYFCASRLLETQYFGPGTRLTVL.

This clone was seen repeatedly, ten times or more. Its ends do not fully match the called genes, so a read error is possible. V and J are TRBV10-3 and TRBJ2-4; D might be TRBD2 (6 bases). Per the germline V gene, CDR1 is ENHRY and CDR2 is SYGVKD. This CDR3 comprises 15 residues. This CDR3 reads CAISESGAAKNIQYF. The DNA of the CDR3 is TGTGCCATCAGCGAGTCGGGAGCGGCCAAAAACATTCAGTACTTC.

This chain uses TRBV7-2 with TRBJ1-2; no clear D. The CDR3 has 17 residues. V lost 1 base to trimming and J lost 1 base, with 16 bases between them. Germline V gene lookup returns CDR1 SGHTA and CDR2 FQGNSA. This chain's CDR3 is CASSLVGLRAINYGYTF. The CDR3 DNA reads as TGTGCCAGCAGCTTAGTTGGGTTGAGGGCGATTAACTATGGCTACACCTTC.

In this sample, this clone turned up a few times. This rearrangement joins TRBV30 to TRBJ2-7, with 7 bases lining up with TRBD2. Germline CDR1 reads GTSNPN; CDR2 reads SVGIG (reference sequence). Germline trimming cut 1 base from V and 7 bases from J; bases unmatched to any gene: 13. The CDR3 totals 15 residues. The CDR3 spells CAWSENWTRGGEQYF. DNA of the CDR3: TGTGCCTGGAGTGAAAACTGGACTAGAGGTGGAGAGCAGTACTTC.

This clone was observed a few times. The chain combines TRBV9 with TRBJ1-5, with D uncertain. Trimming took 0 bases from V and 5 from J, leaving 6 bases between them. CDR3 length: 13 amino acids. From germline, CDR1 is SGDLS and CDR2 YYNGEE. This CDR3 reads CASSVGADQPQHF. The CDR3 DNA is TGTGCCAGCAGCGTAGGAGCTGATCAGCCCCAGCATTTT.

This chain links TRBV9 with TRBJ2-7, with 14 bases lining up with TRBD2. The J segment lost 3 bases and the V segment lost 3 bases, leaving 8 bases of the junction unmatched. Germline assignment: CDR1 SGDLS and CDR2 YYNGEE. The CDR3 sequence is 17 residues long. The CDR3 DNA sequence: TGTGCCAGCAGCGCCTCAGCGGGACTAGCGGGAGACTACGAGCAGTACTTC. The encoded protein is CASSASAGLAGDYEQYF.

This chain connects TRBV28 to TRBJ2-3, with D perhaps given as TRBD1 or TRBD2 (5 bases each). Trimming left V 4 bases short and J 8 bases short, with 13 bases between. The CDR3 totals 13 residues. Germline CDR1 is MDHEN and CDR2 is SYDVKM. CDR3 region: CASSSQGGGTQYF. In DNA, the CDR3 is TGTGCCAGCAGTTCCCAAGGTGGGGGTACGCAGTATTTT.

This sequence joins TRBV18 and TRBJ1-2; 8 bases agree with TRBD1. Germline CDR1 and CDR2: KGHSH and LQKENI. With 2 bases clipped from V and 8 bases from J, the junction kept 4 bases outside the gene matches. The CDR3 consists of 13 residues. The chain's CDR3 is CASSPGQGQGYTF. The CDR3 coding sequence is TGTGCCAGCTCACCAGGACAGGGCCAAGGCTACACCTTC.

This clone showed up just a few times. This chain connects TRBV27 to TRBJ2-7; D unclear. Germline CDR1 is MNHEY and CDR2 is SMNVEV (reference sequence). The V end was cut by 5 bases, the J end by 6 bases, with 17 bases between. The CDR3 runs to 14 residues. The CDR3 here is CASSKEYKLSEQYF. CDR3 DNA: TGTGCCAGCAGTAAGGAATACAAACTTAGCGAGCAGTACTTC.

On this clone: Within the sample, other DNA sequences also encode this same CDR3. V usage is TRBV7-9 and J usage is TRBJ2-2; D gene uncertain. Trimming removed 4 bases from V and 1 base from J, with 7 bases in between. The CDR3 is 14 amino acids. Germline V gene lookup returns CDR1 SEHNR and CDR2 FQNEAQ (reference sequence). CDR3 loop: CASSSPGNTGELFF. In DNA form, the CDR3 reads TGTGCCAGCAGCTCACCAGGGAACACCGGGGAGCTGTTTTTT.

This clone was counted a few times. The genes are TRBV30 and TRBJ2-1, with a possible D match to TRBD2 (6 bases). Germline V CDR1 and CDR2: GTSNPN, SVGIG (reference sequence). Trimming shortened V by 3 bases and J by 6 bases, and 15 bases separated the two germline ends. The CDR3 sequence is 14 residues long. The CDR3 DNA follows: TGTGCCTGGAGGGAAAGCGGGTCCCGCAATGAGCAGTTCTTC. Protein: CAWRESGSRNEQFF. The complete variable domain, with remaining parts taken from reference TRBV30 and TRBJ2-1, reads SQTIHQWPATLVQPVGSPLSLECTVEGTSNPNLYWYRQAAGRGLQLLFYSVGIGQISSEVPQNLSASRPQDRQFILSSKKLLLSDSGFYLCAWRESGSRNEQFFGPGTRLTVL.

V usage is TRBV7-2 and J usage is TRBJ2-7, with 7 bases matching TRBD2. The germline V gene encodes CDR1 SGHTA and CDR2 FQGNSA. This CDR3 spans 17 amino acids. V was clipped by 5 bases and J by 2 bases; unmatched bases: 15. The CDR3 sequence: CASSGYHGGTFTYEQYF. CDR3 bases: TGTGCCAGCAGCGGATACCACGGGGGGACTTTTACCTACGAGCAGTACTTC. Full variable domain (missing parts from reference TRBV7-2 and TRBJ2-7): GAGVSQSPSNKVTEKGKDVELRCDPISGHTALYWYRQSLGQGLEFLIYFQGNSAPDKSGLPSDRFSAERTGGSVSTLTIQRTQQEDSAVYLCASSGYHGGTFTYEQYFGPGTRLTVT.

The chain is built from TRBV19 and TRBJ2-7, with D maybe TRBD1 (6 bases). This CDR3 is built from 13 residues. V was pared by 5 bases and J by 6 bases, with 14 bases between. CDR1 LNHDA and CDR2 SQIVND come from the germline V gene (reference sequence). Here the CDR3 DNA reads TGTGCCAGTAGTTCTGCAGGGGCAGCCGAGCAGTACTTC. Translating gives CASSSAGAAEQYF. The variable domain in full, completed from reference TRBV19 and TRBJ2-7, reads DGGITQSPKYLFRKEGQNVTLSCEQNLNHDAMYWYRQDPGQGLRLIYYSQIVNDFQKGDIAEGYSVSREKKESFPLTVTSAQKNPTAFYLCASSSAGAAEQYFGPGTRLTVT.